The TCR beta chain described here comes from a study of T cells in Graves' hyperthyroidism and ophthalmopathy. Study-level findings and limits: For ophthalmopathy, model prediction preceded onset by a median roughly 6.5 months.

As concerns this clonotype: Its matching antigen is unknown.

This CDR3 comprises 13 residues. V lost 10 bases and J lost 0; bases outside the gene matches: 5. Germline values: CDR1 KGHDR, CDR2 SFDVKD. Regions amplified from RNA transcripts were the TCR beta CDR3 regions. The TCR CDR3 first-round RT-PCR relied on the HTBI primer set. TCRdb re-analysed the multiplex PCR reads in MiXCR, keeping a single row per CDR3 protein. The table records about 290,000 distinct CDR3 sequences, roughly 13% of them present only once. Any patient presenting with uncontrolled infection, other autoimmune disease, pregnancy or lactation was left out. The sequenced material came from blood. This sequence originates from a woman aged 25 to 45 with Graves' hyperthyroidism that later progressed to Graves' ophthalmopathy. The genes are TRBV24-1 and TRBJ2-7, with 7 bases identical to TRBD2. The CDR3 loop is CATGGAGSYEQYF. Written as DNA, the CDR3 is TGTGCCACGGGAGGGGCGGGCTCCTACGAGCAGTACTTC.